One and the same sample provided the 5 T cell receptor beta chains below, sequenced in a study of shared clonotypes between healthy human individuals. Data came from immunoSEQ multiplex PCR; TCRdb stores just in-frame clones and leaves some out. Found here are about 470,000 clones, more than 75% of them singletons; the top ten hold over 10%. Sequences were obtained from PBMCs. All receptors come from a woman between 40 and 50 years old in good health. Some clones in this sample may be carry-over from other donors' samples.

The V gene is TRBV10-3, the J gene TRBJ2-1; 13 bases are a match to TRBD2. The CDR3 runs 13 residues. J lost 8 bases, V lost 9 bases, and 4 bases had no gene match. Germline CDR1 reads ENHRY; CDR2 reads SYGVKD. CDR3 nucleotides: TGTGCCATACGGACTAGCGGGAGTGATGAGCAGTTCTTC. This codes for CAIRTSGSDEQFF.

J is TRBJ2-7 and V is TRBV27; the match to TRBD1 covers 8 bases. V trimming: 8 bases; J trimming: 4 bases; junction bases outside the gene matches: 7. The CDR3 runs 13 residues. Looked up from germline, CDR1 is MNHEY and CDR2 is SMNVEV (reference sequence). CDR3 DNA sequence: TGTGCCAGCGTGGGGCAGGGGGCGTACGAGCAGTACTTC. Protein: CASVGQGAYEQYF.

The genes are TRBV11-2 and TRBJ2-3; perhaps TRBD2 as D (5 bases). Per germline, CDR1 SGHAT and CDR2 FQNNGV. V was trimmed by 5 bases and J by 0 bases, leaving 21 bases between them. The CDR3 covers 18 residues. The chain's CDR3 is CASSVRTVGRTSTDTQYF. The CDR3 DNA reads TGTGCCAGCAGCGTAAGGACCGTGGGGAGAACAAGCACAGATACGCAGTATTTT. The full variable domain, with the rest looked up from reference TRBV11-2 and TRBJ2-3, is EAGVAQSPRYKIIEKRQSVAFWCNPISGHATLYWYQQILGQGPKLLIQFQNNGVVDDSQLPKDRFSAERLKGVDSTLKIQPAKLEDSAVYLCASSVRTVGRTSTDTQYFGPGTRLTVL.

There are many counts of this clone. The genes are TRBV28 and TRBJ2-7; 10 nucleotides agree with TRBD2. V lost 4 bases and J lost 5; bases outside the gene matches: 8. This CDR3 has 15 residues. Germline lookup yields CDR1 MDHEN and CDR2 SYDVKM. The CDR3 sequence is CASSSGRLAGDEQYF. The DNA of the CDR3 is TGTGCCAGCAGTTCCGGAAGGCTAGCGGGAGACGAGCAGTACTTC.

This chain connects TRBV20-1 to TRBJ2-3, with no clear D. The germline CDR1 and CDR2 sequences are DFQATT and SNEGSKA (reference sequence). V was shortened by 5 bases and J by 1 base, with 4 bases between the two germline ends. The CDR3 covers 11 residues. The DNA of the CDR3 is TGCAGTGCTTGGGGCACAGATACGCAGTATTTT. Its protein is CSAWGTDTQYF.